The source of this T cell receptor beta chain is a study of shared clonotypes between healthy human individuals. Study in general: Samples came from a couple of female and a few male donors aged 18 to 49. Broader study findings: Incomplete sequencing of sorted subsets was indicated by rarefaction despite large depth.

With respect to this clone: Its antigen is undetermined.

Donors were healthy HIV-negative adults without recently reported acute infections or vaccinations. CDR1 MNHEY and CDR2 SMNVEV come from the germline V gene (reference sequence). V lost 6 bases and J lost 0, with 9 bases in between. This CDR3 spans 13 amino acids. The assay was run at deep level. Generated by immunoSEQ multiplex PCR, the TCRdb table keeps only in-frame clones and is missing some. In the table there are roughly 680,000 clones, just under 75% of which are singletons. Sequenced sample: memory CD4+ T cells sorted from blood. The subset is: CD45RA-negative fraction. The J gene is TRBJ2-7, the V gene TRBV27, with D possibly being TRBD1 (6 bases). This sequence originates from a woman in her 30s in good health. The CDR3 nucleotides are TGTGCCAGCAGGGGGGACACCTCCTACGAGCAGTACTTC. Residues: CASRGDTSYEQYF.